A single sample gave rise to the 32 T cell receptor beta chains below, sequenced in a study of shared clonotypes between healthy human individuals (dated by TCRdb to about 2020). Library creation used the immunoSEQ multiplex PCR assay. The clones in this table, taken by TCRdb from immuneACCESS, are in-frame only. Not every clone is retained; where verified, under half of the shortfall comes from an unresolved V gene, and the cause of the rest is unknown. The sample data list 1.5 million to 2.5 million clones, and roughly 95% of these were observed just once. The leading ten clones occupy 1.2% of the sample. CD8 naive samples consisted of CD45RO-negative cells that were positively selected for CCR7, yielding a CD45RA+CCR7+ population without TemRA cells. Source material: naive CD8+ T cells sorted from blood. According to the study, the label for this sample's cell subset or site signals: CD45RA+CCR7+. The receptors stem from a man between 18 and 29 years old in good health.

V usage is TRBV14 and J usage is TRBJ2-2, with D perhaps matching TRBD1 (5 bases). Trimming left V 0 bases short and J 7 bases short, with 21 bases between. The germline V gene has CDR1 SGHDN and CDR2 FVKESK. CDR3 size: 18 residues. The CDR3 DNA reads TGTGCCAGCAGCCAAGACCTCGTAGACAGCTTTGTTATCGGGGAGCTGTTTTTT. Translation gives CASSQDLVDSFVIGELFF.

This clone has just one count. The sample carries other DNA sequences with the same CDR3. This sequence joins TRBV5-6 and TRBJ1-5; no clear D gene. Between the trimmed V and J ends, which lost 2 bases and 4 bases, there was a span of 13 bases. Germline V gives CDR1 SGHDT, CDR2 YYEEEE. The CDR3 runs 15 residues. Here the CDR3 reads CASSLALSGNQPQHF. CDR3 nucleotide sequence: TGTGCCAGCAGCTTAGCCCTTAGCGGGAATCAGCCCCAGCATTTT.

The J gene is TRBJ2-7, the V gene TRBV4-3; D gene unclear. The CDR3 covers 14 residues. Trimming removed 4 bases at V and 0 bases at J, with 10 bases between. The germline gives CDR1 LGHNA, CDR2 YSLEER. This CDR3 is CASSLSAYSYEQYF. DNA for the CDR3: TGCGCCAGCAGCCTAAGCGCGTACTCCTACGAGCAGTACTTC.

The V and J genes are TRBV14 and TRBJ2-5, with a possible D match to TRBD1 (5 bases). This CDR3 comprises 13 residues. Trimming removed 11 bases at V and 4 bases at J, with 17 bases between. Germline V CDR1 and CDR2: SGHDN, FVKESK. The CDR3 DNA reads as TGTGCCTCAAGTAGGGGCTCTGGAGAGACCCAGTACTTC. This translates into CASSRGSGETQYF.

This sequence joins TRBV7-9 and TRBJ2-5; 7 nucleotides match TRBD2. The CDR3 totals 17 residues. Germline V gene data show CDR1 as SEHNR and CDR2 as FQNEAQ (reference sequence). The ends lost 4 bases at V and 2 bases at J; junction bases unmatched: 13. The CDR3 nucleotides are TGTGCCAGCAGCTCTACCTCGGGAGGCCTGCCACAAGAGACCCAGTACTTC. As protein: CASSSTSGGLPQETQYF.

This chain connects TRBV4-1 to TRBJ2-1; 7 bases are shared with TRBD2. J was trimmed by 8 bases and V by 1 base; bases with no gene match: 8. Germline V gene sequence: CDR1 MGHRA, CDR2 YSYEKL. This CDR3 contains 15 residues. CDR3 nucleotides: TGCGCCAGCAGCCAAGCGTCCGACGGGAGGTATGAGCAGTTCTTC. Amino acids: CASSQASDGRYEQFF.

The J gene is TRBJ2-7, the V gene TRBV27, with D possibly matching TRBD2 (7 bases). This CDR3 is built from 15 residues. Germline CDR1 MNHEY, CDR2 SMNVEV (reference sequence). V lost 4 bases and J lost 4, with 17 bases in between. CDR3 in amino acids: CASSSIKGEGYEQYF. The CDR3 DNA follows: TGTGCCAGCAGTTCCATCAAGGGGGAGGGGTACGAGCAGTACTTC.

Concerning this clone itself: The same CDR3 arises from other DNA sequences in this sample as well. The chain combines TRBV5-1 with TRBJ1-1; D is ambiguous. The CDR3 is 11 amino acids. Trimming took off 4 bases at V and 2 bases at J, with 3 bases between the two ends. The germline gives CDR1 SGHRS, CDR2 YFSETQ. The CDR3 protein is CASSTNTEAFF. The CDR3 bases are TGCGCCAGCAGCACCAACACTGAAGCTTTCTTT.

Points on this clone: Other DNA sequences in this sample translate to the same CDR3. The chain uses TRBV7-9 and TRBJ2-2; D is uncertain. In germline, CDR1 is SEHNR, CDR2 FQNEAQ (reference sequence). Trimming left V 1 base short and J 5 bases short, with 5 bases between. The length of the CDR3 is 13 residues. The CDR3 is CASSLGGTGELFF. The CDR3 DNA reads as TGTGCCAGCAGCTTAGGGGGTACCGGGGAGCTGTTTTTT.

On this clone: The sample holds other DNA sequences that translate to the same CDR3. This chain uses TRBV4-3 with TRBJ2-1; D gene uncertain. Germline V CDR1 and CDR2: LGHNA, YSLEER. Trimming took 0 bases from V and 1 from J, leaving 10 bases between them. The CDR3 runs to 16 residues. Here the CDR3 DNA reads TGCGCCAGCAGCCAAGATCTGGGCAGATCCTACAATGAGCAGTTCTTC. This gives the protein CASSQDLGRSYNEQFF.

The chain has TRBV5-4 and TRBJ1-2; possibly TRBD1 for D (5 bases). The V and J ends lost 4 bases and 4 bases respectively, with 14 bases between them. Germline V gene data show CDR1 as SGHNT and CDR2 as YYREEE (reference sequence). The CDR3 extends over 14 amino acids. As DNA, the CDR3 is TGTGCCAGCAGCCAGTCCATGGGGGTCTATGGCTACACCTTC. Amino acid sequence: CASSQSMGVYGYTF.

About this clone itself: The sample has other DNA sequences that encode this CDR3 too. The genes are TRBV5-1 and TRBJ2-3; 9 nucleotides align to TRBD2. The CDR3 has 15 residues. Germline trimming cut 0 bases from V and 4 bases from J; bases unmatched to any gene: 3. Germline assignment: CDR1 SGHRS and CDR2 YFSETQ. CDR3 sequence reads: CASSLAAGGPDTQYF. CDR3 DNA: TGCGCCAGCAGCTTGGCCGCGGGAGGGCCAGATACGCAGTATTTT.

This chain joins TRBV29-1 and TRBJ2-1; no reliable D call. The CDR3 consists of 14 residues. Germline CDR1 is SQVTM and CDR2 is ANQGSEA. The V gene lost 4 bases and the J gene lost 1 base, with 11 bases spanning the gap. CDR3 bases: TGCAGCGTTGGCGTACTGCCTTCCTACAATGAGCAGTTCTTC. Protein sequence: CSVGVLPSYNEQFF.

Concerning this clone: At the DNA level, this CDR3 is encoded by other sequences in the same sample as well. V gene TRBV19 combines with J gene TRBJ1-6, with 7 bases matching TRBD1. J was trimmed by 6 bases and V by 6 bases; bases with no gene match: 5. This CDR3 comprises 14 residues. In germline, CDR1 is LNHDA, CDR2 SQIVND (reference sequence). DNA of the CDR3: TGTGCCAGTAGCTCCGGGACAGTTAATTCACCCCTCCACTTT. Translating gives CASSSGTVNSPLHF.

The chain is built from TRBV28 and TRBJ2-7; TRBD1 aligns across 9 bases. The germline CDR1 and CDR2 sequences are MDHEN and SYDVKM. The CDR3 length is 14 residues. V dropped 6 bases and J dropped 3; count of bases not matched to a gene: 6. CDR3 sequence reads: CASRIGQGFYEQYF. Written as DNA, the CDR3 is TGTGCCAGCAGGATCGGACAGGGGTTCTACGAGCAGTACTTC.

A note on this clone: The sample contains more than one DNA sequence encoding this CDR3. The V call is TRBV27, the J call TRBJ2-7; 7 positions agree with TRBD1. Germline V lookup: CDR1 MNHEY, CDR2 SMNVEV (reference sequence). With V trimmed by 5 bases and J by 3 bases, 4 bases remained unmatched. This CDR3 is built from 13 residues. CDR3 sequence (DNA): TGTGCCAGCAGTCTCGACAGGGACTACGAGCAGTACTTC. Its translation is CASSLDRDYEQYF.

The table lists this clone with a count of one. The chain couples TRBV9 to TRBJ1-2, with 7 bases that match TRBD1. There are 12 residues in the CDR3. Germline V gene lookup returns CDR1 SGDLS and CDR2 YYNGEE. V gave up 6 bases and J gave up 4 bases; unmatched junction bases: 3. The CDR3 is CASNTGAYGYTF. CDR3 DNA sequence: TGTGCCAGCAATACAGGGGCCTATGGCTACACCTTC.

This clone came up once. A junction end diverges from the germline sequence, so it may reflect a read error. The gene calls are TRBV4-1 and TRBJ2-7; TRBD2 is a possible D gene (5 bases). CDR1 and CDR2 (germline): MGHRA, YSYEKL. This CDR3 contains 15 residues. This CDR3 is CASSQGSGKTYEQYF. The CDR3 nucleotides are TGCGCCAGCAGTCAAGGATCCGGGAAAACCTACGAGCAGTACTTC.

The chain uses TRBV2 and TRBJ1-4, with D hard to call. The germline CDR1 and CDR2 sequences are SNHLY and FYNNEI. Trimming took 7 bases from V and 4 from J, leaving 10 bases between them. This CDR3 contains 13 residues. The CDR3 nucleotides are TGTGCCAGCATGGAGACCCATAATGAAAAACTGTTTTTT. Amino acid sequence: CASMETHNEKLFF.

V usage is TRBV9 and J usage is TRBJ2-7; 8 bases are a match to TRBD2. With 0 bases clipped from V and 2 bases from J, the junction kept 7 bases outside the gene matches. The germline gives CDR1 SGDLS, CDR2 YYNGEE. The CDR3 runs 16 residues. CDR3 nucleotide sequence: TGTGCCAGCAGCGTAGAGGGAATAGCGGGGCCCTACGAGCAGTACTTC. Translated, it gives CASSVEGIAGPYEQYF.

To note about this clone: This sample also contains other DNA sequences that code for the same CDR3. The chain uses TRBV5-6 and TRBJ2-7; TRBD1 aligns across 7 bases. The germline CDR1 and CDR2 sequences are SGHDT and YYEEEE. CDR3 length equals 13 residues. Unmatched junction bases numbered 4, after V lost 3 bases and J lost 4 bases. The CDR3 DNA follows: TGTGCCAGCAGCTGGGACAGAGGGTACGAGCAGTACTTC. It encodes CASSWDRGYEQYF.

The rearrangement uses TRBV6-4 and TRBJ2-5, with 12 bases fitting TRBD2. Trimming took 2 bases from V and 0 from J; bases not matched to a gene: 10. The CDR3 spans 19 residues. The germline gives CDR1 MRHNA, CDR2 SNTAGT. CDR3 sequence reads: CASSDGLAGGPGYQETQYF. The CDR3 DNA reads TGTGCCAGCAGTGACGGGCTAGCGGGAGGGCCGGGGTACCAAGAGACCCAGTACTTC.

The rearrangement uses TRBV7-2 and TRBJ1-2; no definite D call. Germline V gene data show CDR1 as SGHTA and CDR2 as FQGNSA. The ends were cut back, 2 bases at V and 6 bases at J, with 16 bases in the middle. The CDR3 has 15 residues. CDR3: CASSLWMGLADGYTF. The CDR3 coding sequence is TGTGCCAGCAGCTTATGGATGGGGTTAGCGGATGGCTACACCTTC.

The genes are TRBV9 and TRBJ2-1; 7 bases are shared with TRBD2. This CDR3 has 16 amino acids. Germline CDR1 is SGDLS and CDR2 is YYNGEE. The V gene end was trimmed by 0 bases and the J gene end by 8 bases; junction bases not matched to a gene: 11. CDR3 nucleotide sequence: TGTGCCAGCAGCGTAGGGTTTTGGGAGGGTTACGATGAGCAGTTCTTC. Its protein is CASSVGFWEGYDEQFF.

This clone was picked up one time. J is TRBJ2-2 and V is TRBV7-9, with D tentatively TRBD2 (5 bases). Germline CDR1 is SEHNR and CDR2 is FQNEAQ (reference sequence). Trimming took off 3 bases at V and 2 bases at J, with 10 bases between the two ends. CDR3 length equals 15 residues. CDR3 in amino acids: CASSFPRDNTGELFF. CDR3 in DNA: TGTGCCAGCAGCTTTCCCCGGGATAACACCGGGGAGCTGTTTTTT.

This clone appeared a single time. The CDR3: CASSQAPSGRNEQFF. The CDR3 region has the DNA TGCGCCAGCAGCCAAGCCCCTAGCGGGAGAAATGAGCAGTTCTTC. The J gene is TRBJ2-1, the V gene TRBV4-1; 10 bases agree with TRBD2. Trimming at V came to 1 base and at J to 7 bases, leaving 4 bases not matched to a gene. Germline V CDR1 and CDR2: MGHRA, YSYEKL. This CDR3 spans 15 amino acids.

The J gene is TRBJ1-1, the V gene TRBV10-2, with D tentatively TRBD1 (5 bases). This CDR3 is 14 amino acids long. V was shortened by 10 bases and J by 1 base, with 16 bases between the two germline ends. Germline V gene sequence: CDR1 WSHSY, CDR2 SAAADI. The CDR3 loop is CATRSQGENTEAFF. CDR3 sequence (DNA): TGCGCCACTCGTTCGCAGGGCGAGAACACTGAAGCTTTCTTT.

This sequence joins TRBV27 and TRBJ1-5, with unresolved D. Germline lookup yields CDR1 MNHEY and CDR2 SMNVEV (reference sequence). There are 15 residues in the CDR3. V lost 3 bases and J lost 0, with 9 bases in between. The CDR3 protein is CASSLIGYSNQPQHF. CDR3 nucleotides: TGTGCCAGCAGTTTGATCGGCTATAGCAATCAGCCCCAGCATTTT.

This clone is a singleton in its sample. This chain uses TRBV13 with TRBJ1-5; D may be TRBD1 (5 bases). The germline gives CDR1 PRHDT, CDR2 FYEKMQ (reference sequence). The V end was cut by 5 bases, the J end by 4 bases, with 9 bases between. The length of the CDR3 is 13 residues. CDR3 sequence reads: CASSRGVNQPQHF. In DNA form, the CDR3 reads TGTGCCAGCAGCCGGGGGGTAAATCAGCCCCAGCATTTT.

The chain links TRBV30 to TRBJ2-1; TRBD2 matches 9 bases. Looked up from germline, CDR1 is GTSNPN and CDR2 is SVGIG (reference sequence). Trimming took 5 bases from V and 2 from J; bases not matched to a gene: 13. The CDR3 is 17 amino acids. The CDR3 DNA reads TGTGCCTGGTCGGGCGGGAGGGCGCCAAGGCCCTACAATGAGCAGTTCTTC. Translated, it gives CAWSGGRAPRPYNEQFF.

The chain couples TRBV6-5 to TRBJ2-7, with a possible D match to TRBD2 (5 bases). Germline loops: CDR1 MNHEY, CDR2 SVGAGI. Trimming left V 0 bases short and J 3 bases short, with 15 bases between. The CDR3 runs 16 residues. CDR3 nucleotide sequence: TGTGCCAGCAGTTACTCGTACGGGGATAAAAGCTACGAGCAGTACTTC. As protein: CASSYSYGDKSYEQYF.

Worth noting for this clone: Compared with germline, one end of the junction differs, possibly owing to a read error. V gene TRBV6-6 combines with J gene TRBJ1-1; 7 bases are shared with TRBD1. The CDR3 length is 15 residues. Germline-derived CDR1 and CDR2 are MNHNY and SVGAGI (reference sequence). The CDR3 protein is CVSLDGPYRGTEAFF. Here the CDR3 DNA reads TGTGTCAGCCTTGACGGGCCATACAGGGGAACTGAAGCTTTCTTT.